This TCR beta chain was sequenced in a study of blood T cell repertoires in COVID-19. Germline values: CDR1 SGHDT, CDR2 YYEEEE. V was trimmed by 1 base and J by 8 bases, leaving 9 bases between them. The length of the CDR3 is 12 residues. The assay was immunoSEQ multiplex PCR, and TCRdb's table has in-frame clones only and misses some. The sample carries just under 80,000 clones, around three quarters recorded once. The chain couples TRBV5-6 to TRBJ1-2; D is unclear. The receptor comes from a woman in her seventies with acute or convalescent COVID-19. The material sequenced was peripheral blood. As DNA, the CDR3 is TGTGCCAGCAGCTTGAGACGGCGGGGCTACACCTTC. Translation gives CASSLRRRGYTF.